Listed below are T cell receptor beta chains from one sample, sequenced in a study of T-cell memory formation after mild COVID-19. TCRdb called the 5' RACE reads again in MiXCR, with one record for every CDR3 protein. This repertoire shows about 560,000 distinct CDR3 sequences, about a fifth found once; its top ten account for 8.4%. The sequenced sample consisted of PBMCs or a T cell subset sorted from them (not recorded which). The receptor set was obtained from an adult woman who had mild COVID-19 (a few samples of this study predate the infection). Cell type and time point are not known. Both conserved end residues are part of each CDR3. D genes are given only for firm matches. Clone sizes are given selectively: once, few, many, or a class where the clone is expanded.

>NA|TRBJ2-3|TRBV5-4|few
TGTGCCAGCAGCTTGTCCCGGGGTGCAGATACGCAGTATTTT
CASSLSRGADTQYF
>NA|TRBJ1-1|TRBV2|NA
TGTGCCAGCCCGGACAGTATGAACACTGAAGCTTTCTTT
CASPDSMNTEAFF
>TRBD2|TRBJ2-7|TRBV20-1|few
TGCAGTGCTAGATCCTCTAGCGGGGTATCCTACGAGCAGTACTTC
CSARSSSGVSYEQYF
>TRBD1|TRBJ2-5|TRBV20-1|few
TGCAGTGGGGGACAGGGGGTCCAAGAGACCCAGTACTTC
CSGGQGVQETQYF
>NA|TRBJ2-2|TRBV20-1|NA
TGCAGTGCTAGTGCAGCGAACACCGGGGAGCTGTTTTTT
CSASAANTGELFF
>NA|TRBJ1-1|TRBV9|many
TGTGCCAGCAGCGTAGCGGGGAACACTGAAGCTTTCTTT
CASSVAGNTEAFF
>NA|TRBJ2-3|TRBV20-1|NA
TGCAGTGCCAGAGGGGACGGCGGGGCCACTAGCACAGATACGCAGTATTTT
CSARGDGGATSTDTQYF
>NA|TRBJ2-5|TRBV27|NA
TGTGCCAGCAGTTTAACAGGGGCGCGGGGGCAAGAGACCCAGTACTTC
CASSLTGARGQETQYF
>NA|TRBJ1-2|TRBV3-1|NA
TGTGCCAGCAGCCAGGAAGGGGTTAGAAGCTATGGCTACACCTTC
CASSQEGVRSYGYTF
>NA|TRBJ2-5|TRBV5-1|few
TGCGCCAGCAGCTTAGGCGGAGAGAAAGAGACCCAGTACTTC
CASSLGGEKETQYF
>NA|TRBJ2-6|TRBV6-2/TRBV6-3|NA
TGTGCCAGCAGTTCCTACAGGGCCTCTGGGGCCAACGTCCTGACTTTC
CASSSYRASGANVLTF
>NA|TRBJ1-3|TRBV5-1|NA
TGCTCCAGCAGCTTGGTCGGCATTGGCTTGGGTGGAAACACCATATATTTT
CSSSLVGIGLGGNTIYF
>NA|TRBJ2-7|TRBV5-1|many
TGCGCCAGCAGCCCCCGCCAGGGAACCTCCTACGAGCAGTACTTC
CASSPRQGTSYEQYF
>NA|TRBJ1-1|TRBV29-1|many
TGCAGCGTTGATTCAGTGAACACTGAAGCTTTCTTT
CSVDSVNTEAFF
>NA|TRBJ2-1|TRBV13|few
TGTGCCAGCAGCTTCCAGGGGATTGAGCAGTTCTTC
CASSFQGIEQFF
>TRBD1|TRBJ1-2|TRBV20-1|few
TGCAGTGTGGACAGGGTTAACTATGGCTACACCTTC
CSVDRVNYGYTF
>TRBD2|TRBJ2-1|TRBV25-1|NA
TGTGCCAGCAGTGAATCCCAGACTAGCAACAACAATGAGCAGTTCTTC
CASSESQTSNNNEQFF
>TRBD1|TRBJ2-5|TRBV7-9|few
TGTGCCAGCAGCCCAGAGGGACAGGGCCAAGAGACCCAGTACTTC
CASSPEGQGQETQYF
>NA|TRBJ2-2|TRBV30|NA
TGTGCCTGGAGTACGACCATACACACCGGGGAGCTGTTTTTT
CAWSTTIHTGELFF
>NA|TRBJ2-7|TRBV6-5|NA
TGTGCCAGCAGTTACCAGGGGGGGCAGTACTTC
CASSYQGGQYF
>NA|TRBJ1-2|TRBV20-1|few
TGCAGTGGACAGCGAAACTATGGCTACACCTTC
CSGQRNYGYTF
>TRBD1|TRBJ1-2|TRBV25-1|NA
TGTGCCAGCAGTAACCCGGGACAGAACTATGGCTACACCTTC
CASSNPGQNYGYTF
>NA|TRBJ2-7|TRBV4-3|NA
TGCGCCAGCAGCCCGCGACAGGCTTCCTACGAGCAGTACTTC
CASSPRQASYEQYF
>NA|TRBJ2-1|TRBV19|NA
TGTGCCAGTAGTATAGGCTTAACAGTGATTGCCATTGAGCAGTTCTTC
CASSIGLTVIAIEQFF
>TRBD1|TRBJ2-1|TRBV6-5|few
TGTGCCAGCATCGGGACAGGGAACGAGCATGAGCAGTTCTTC
CASIGTGNEHEQFF
>TRBD1|TRBJ1-2|TRBV4-1|many
TGCGCCAGCAGCCCGGTGACAGGGGAATATGGCTACACCTTC
CASSPVTGEYGYTF
>NA|TRBJ2-7|TRBV7-2|few
TGTGCCAGCAGCTTTAAAGGTGGGGCCTACGAGCAGTACTTC
CASSFKGGAYEQYF